This T cell receptor beta chain was sequenced for a study of shared clonotypes between healthy human individuals. In the CD4+ fraction, cells were divided into CD45RA+ naive and CD45RA-negative memory subsets. General study points: An anticipated effect of sequencing depth on clonotype sharing among donors was recognized. In the sorted subsets, rarefaction showed sequencing was incomplete despite large depth.

Germline assignment: CDR1 LNHNV and CDR2 YYDKDF (reference sequence). This CDR3 region has 14 residues. J lost 5 bases, V lost 3 bases, and 7 bases had no gene match. Data came from immunoSEQ multiplex PCR; TCRdb stores just in-frame clones and leaves some out. The profile shows 2 million to 2.5 million clones, less than 95% of them singletons. This clone has a handful of counts. Antigen specificity is unknown. V usage is TRBV15 and J usage is TRBJ2-7; TRBD1 matches at 7 bases. Sequenced sample: naive CD4+ T cells from PBMCs. Subset indicated: CD45RA+ positively selected. The clonotype was recovered from a man aged 18-30 years in good health. Some clones in this sample may be carry-over from other donors' samples. CDR3 sequence reads: CATSRGQLIHEQYF. Written as DNA, the CDR3 is TGTGCCACCAGCAGGGGACAGCTGATCCACGAGCAGTACTTC.